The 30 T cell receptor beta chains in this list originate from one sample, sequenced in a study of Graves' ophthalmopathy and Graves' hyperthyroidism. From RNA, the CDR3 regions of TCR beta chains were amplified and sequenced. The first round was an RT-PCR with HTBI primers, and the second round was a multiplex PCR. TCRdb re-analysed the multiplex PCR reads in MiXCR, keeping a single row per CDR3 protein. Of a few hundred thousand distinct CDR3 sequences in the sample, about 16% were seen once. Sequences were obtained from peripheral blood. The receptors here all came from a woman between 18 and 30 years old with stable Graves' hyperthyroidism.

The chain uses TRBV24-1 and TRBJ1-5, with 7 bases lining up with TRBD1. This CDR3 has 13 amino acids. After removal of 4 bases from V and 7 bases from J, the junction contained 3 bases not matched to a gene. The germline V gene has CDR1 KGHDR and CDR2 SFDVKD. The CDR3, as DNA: TGTGCCACCAGTGACCGACAGGGCCAGCCCCAGCATTTT. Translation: CATSDRQGQPQHF.

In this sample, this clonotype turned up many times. The CDR3 reads CASSIATSLTKETQYF. CDR3 DNA sequence: TGTGCCAGTAGTATAGCTACCAGCCTTACGAAAGAGACCCAGTACTTC. The chain couples TRBV19 to TRBJ2-5, with D unclear. The V gene's germline CDR1 is LNHDA and CDR2 SQIVND (reference sequence). This CDR3 is built from 16 residues. Trimming removed 1 base at V and 3 bases at J, with 15 bases between.

The CDR3 here is CASSLSPDGSYEQYF. The CDR3 coding sequence is TGTGCCAGCAGTTTATCCCCGGACGGCTCCTACGAGCAGTACTTC. This chain uses TRBV27 with TRBJ2-7; D is ambiguous. The V end lost 0 bases, the J end lost 0 bases, and 9 bases lay between the germline ends. The V gene's germline CDR1 is MNHEY and CDR2 SMNVEV (reference sequence). CDR3 length equals 15 residues.

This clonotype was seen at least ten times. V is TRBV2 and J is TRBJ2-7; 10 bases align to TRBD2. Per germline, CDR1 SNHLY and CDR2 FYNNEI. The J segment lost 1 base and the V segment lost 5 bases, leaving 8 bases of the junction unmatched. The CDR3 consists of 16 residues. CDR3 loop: CASSPRTSGASYEQYF. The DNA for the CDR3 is TGTGCCAGCAGTCCCAGGACTAGCGGTGCGTCCTACGAGCAGTACTTC.

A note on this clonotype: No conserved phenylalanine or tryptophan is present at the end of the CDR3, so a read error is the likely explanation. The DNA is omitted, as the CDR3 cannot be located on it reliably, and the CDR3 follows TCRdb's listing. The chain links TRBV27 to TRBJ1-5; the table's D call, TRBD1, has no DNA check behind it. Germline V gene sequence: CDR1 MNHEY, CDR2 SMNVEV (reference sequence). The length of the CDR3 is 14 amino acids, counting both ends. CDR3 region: CASSLPGGNQPQQL.

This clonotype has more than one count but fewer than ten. The CDR3: CASSGGGYTF. For the CDR3, the DNA is TGTGCCAGCAGTGGAGGGGGCTACACCTTC. The chain carries TRBV9 and TRBJ1-2; D not certain. This CDR3 comprises 10 residues. CDR1 SGDLS and CDR2 YYNGEE come from the germline V gene. The V end lost 5 bases, the J end lost 8 bases, and 7 bases lay between the germline ends.

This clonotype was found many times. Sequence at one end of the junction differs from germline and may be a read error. The CDR3 loop reads CASSLGQPNAEAFF. For the CDR3, the DNA is TGTGCCAGCAGTTTAGGACAGCCGAACGCTGAAGCTTTCTTT. The J gene is TRBJ1-1, the V gene TRBV6-5; D might be TRBD1 (6 bases). Germline V gene sequence: CDR1 MNHEY, CDR2 SVGAGI. This CDR3 region has 14 residues.

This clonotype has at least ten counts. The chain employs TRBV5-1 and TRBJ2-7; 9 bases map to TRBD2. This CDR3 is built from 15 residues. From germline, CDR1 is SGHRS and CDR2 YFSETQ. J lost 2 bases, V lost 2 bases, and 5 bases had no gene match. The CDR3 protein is CASSFSGGVTYEQYF. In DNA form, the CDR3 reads TGCGCCAGCAGCTTTAGCGGGGGCGTTACCTACGAGCAGTACTTC.

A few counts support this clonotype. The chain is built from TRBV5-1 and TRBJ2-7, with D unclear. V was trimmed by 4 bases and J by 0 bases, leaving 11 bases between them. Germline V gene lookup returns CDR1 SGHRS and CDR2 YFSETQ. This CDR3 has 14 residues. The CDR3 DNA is TGCGCCAGCAGCCGCGGACGGACCTCCTACGAGCAGTACTTC. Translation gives CASSRGRTSYEQYF.

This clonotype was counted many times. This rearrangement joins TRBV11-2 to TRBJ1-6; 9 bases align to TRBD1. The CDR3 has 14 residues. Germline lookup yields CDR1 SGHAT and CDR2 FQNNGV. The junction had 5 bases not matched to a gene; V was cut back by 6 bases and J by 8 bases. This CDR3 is CASSTGGTDSPLHF. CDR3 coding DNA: TGTGCCAGCAGTACAGGGGGCACGGATTCACCCCTCCACTTT.

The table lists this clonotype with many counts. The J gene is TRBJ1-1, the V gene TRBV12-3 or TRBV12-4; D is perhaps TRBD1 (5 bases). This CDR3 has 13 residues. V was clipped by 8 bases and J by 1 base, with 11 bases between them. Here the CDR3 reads CASGPRGNTEAFF. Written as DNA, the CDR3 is TGTGCCAGCGGTCCGAGGGGGAACACTGAAGCTTTCTTT.

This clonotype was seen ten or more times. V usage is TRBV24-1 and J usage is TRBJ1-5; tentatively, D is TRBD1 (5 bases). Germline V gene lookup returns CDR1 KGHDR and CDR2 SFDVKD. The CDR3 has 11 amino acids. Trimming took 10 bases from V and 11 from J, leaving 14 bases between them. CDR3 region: CATGAAAAQHF. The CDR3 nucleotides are TGTGCCACTGGGGCAGCGGCGGCCCAGCATTTT.

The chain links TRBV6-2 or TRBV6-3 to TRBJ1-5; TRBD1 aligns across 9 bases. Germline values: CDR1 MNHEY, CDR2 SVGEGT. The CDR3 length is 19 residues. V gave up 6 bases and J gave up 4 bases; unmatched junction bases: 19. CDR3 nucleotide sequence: TGTGCCAGCAGAACTACCAGCCGGGACAGGGTGGGAAGGAATCAGCCCCAGCATTTT. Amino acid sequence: CASRTTSRDRVGRNQPQHF.

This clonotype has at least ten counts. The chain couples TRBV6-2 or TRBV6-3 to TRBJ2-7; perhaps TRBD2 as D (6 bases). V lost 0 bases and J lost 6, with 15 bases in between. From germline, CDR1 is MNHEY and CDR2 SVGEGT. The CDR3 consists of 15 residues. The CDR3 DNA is TGTGCCAGCAGTTACTCCCCGGGACTTCTGCCCGAGCAGTACTTC. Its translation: CASSYSPGLLPEQYF.

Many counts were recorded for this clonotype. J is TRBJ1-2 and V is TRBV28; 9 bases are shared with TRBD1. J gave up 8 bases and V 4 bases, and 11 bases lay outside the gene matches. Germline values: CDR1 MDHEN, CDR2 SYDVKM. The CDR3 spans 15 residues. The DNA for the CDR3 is TGTGCCAGCAGTTACGGACAGGGGCGCCTTGGGGGCTACACCTTC. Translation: CASSYGQGRLGGYTF.

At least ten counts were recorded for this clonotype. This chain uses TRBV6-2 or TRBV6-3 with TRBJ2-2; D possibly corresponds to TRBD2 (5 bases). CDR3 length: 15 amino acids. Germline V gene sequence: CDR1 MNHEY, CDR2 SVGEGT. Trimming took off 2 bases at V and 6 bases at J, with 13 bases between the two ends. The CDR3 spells CASSYASRRSGELFF. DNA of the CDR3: TGTGCCAGCAGTTACGCTAGCCGGCGGTCCGGGGAGCTGTTTTTT.

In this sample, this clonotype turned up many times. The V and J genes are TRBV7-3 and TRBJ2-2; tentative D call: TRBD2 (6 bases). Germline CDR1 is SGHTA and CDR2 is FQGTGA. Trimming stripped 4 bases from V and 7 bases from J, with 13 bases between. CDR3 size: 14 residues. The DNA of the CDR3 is TGTGCCAGCAGCTCCAAGGCCGGGGGCGGGGAGCTGTTTTTT. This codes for CASSSKAGGGELFF.

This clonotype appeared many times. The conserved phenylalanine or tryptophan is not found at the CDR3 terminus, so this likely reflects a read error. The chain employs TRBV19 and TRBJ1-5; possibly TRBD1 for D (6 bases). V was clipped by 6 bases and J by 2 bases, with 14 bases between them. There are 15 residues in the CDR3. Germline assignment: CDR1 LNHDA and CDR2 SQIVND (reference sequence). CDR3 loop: CASRDDRRGNQPQHL. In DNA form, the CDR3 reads TGTGCCAGTAGGGACGACAGGAGAGGCAATCAGCCCCAGCATCTT.

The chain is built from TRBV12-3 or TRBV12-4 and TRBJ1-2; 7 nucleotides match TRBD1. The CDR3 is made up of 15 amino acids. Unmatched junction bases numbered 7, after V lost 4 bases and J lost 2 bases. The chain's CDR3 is CASSWDSTGNYGYTF. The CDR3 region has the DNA TGTGCCAGCAGTTGGGACAGTACCGGAAACTATGGCTACACCTTC.

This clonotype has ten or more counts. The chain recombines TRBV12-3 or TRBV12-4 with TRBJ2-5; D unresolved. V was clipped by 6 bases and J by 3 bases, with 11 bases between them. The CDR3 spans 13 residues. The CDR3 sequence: CASRFGAKETQYF. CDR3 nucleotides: TGTGCCAGCAGGTTCGGTGCAAAAGAGACCCAGTACTTC.

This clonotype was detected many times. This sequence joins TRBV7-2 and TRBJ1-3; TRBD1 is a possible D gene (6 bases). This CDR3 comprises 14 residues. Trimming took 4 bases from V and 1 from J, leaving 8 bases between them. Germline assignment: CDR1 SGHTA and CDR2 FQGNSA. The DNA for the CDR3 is TGTGCCAGCAGCTCCACAGGGTCTGGAAACACCATATATTTT. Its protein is CASSSTGSGNTIYF.

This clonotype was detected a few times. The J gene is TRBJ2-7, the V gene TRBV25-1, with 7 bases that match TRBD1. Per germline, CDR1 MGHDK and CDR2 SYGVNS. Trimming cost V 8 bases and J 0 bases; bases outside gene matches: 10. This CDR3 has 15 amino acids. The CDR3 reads CASRRGGVFSYEQYF. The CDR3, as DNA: TGTGCCAGCCGCCGAGGGGGCGTATTCTCCTACGAGCAGTACTTC.

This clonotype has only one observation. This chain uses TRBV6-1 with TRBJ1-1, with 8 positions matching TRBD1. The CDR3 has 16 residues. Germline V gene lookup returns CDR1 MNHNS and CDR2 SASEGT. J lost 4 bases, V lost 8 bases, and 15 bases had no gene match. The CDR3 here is CASWGREDRVGTEAFF. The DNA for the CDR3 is TGTGCCAGCTGGGGCAGGGAGGACAGGGTTGGCACTGAAGCTTTCTTT.

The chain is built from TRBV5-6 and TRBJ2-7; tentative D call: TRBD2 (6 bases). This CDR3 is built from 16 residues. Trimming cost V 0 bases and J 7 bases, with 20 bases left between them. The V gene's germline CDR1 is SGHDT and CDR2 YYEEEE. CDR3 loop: CASSLASGGSRWEQYF. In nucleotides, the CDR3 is TGTGCCAGCAGCTTGGCCTCTGGGGGGTCGAGGTGGGAGCAGTACTTC. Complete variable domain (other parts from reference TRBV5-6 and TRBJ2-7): DAGVTQSPTHLIKTRGQQVTLRCSPKSGHDTVSWYQQALGQGPQFIFQYYEEEERQRGNFPDRFSGHQFPNYSSELNVNALLLGDSALYLCASSLASGGSRWEQYFGPGTRLTVT.

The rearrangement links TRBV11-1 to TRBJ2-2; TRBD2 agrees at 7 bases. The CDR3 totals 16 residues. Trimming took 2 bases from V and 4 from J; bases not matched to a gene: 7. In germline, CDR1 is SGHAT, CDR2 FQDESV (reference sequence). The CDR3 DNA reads TGTGCCAGCAGCTTATCCGGGGGGTCCGGCACCGGGGAGCTGTTTTTT. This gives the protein CASSLSGGSGTGELFF. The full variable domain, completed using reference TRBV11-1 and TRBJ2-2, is EAEVAQSPRYKITEKSQAVAFWCDPISGHATLYWYRQILGQGPELLVQFQDESVVDDSQLPKDRFSAERLKGVDSTLKIQPAELGDSAMYLCASSLSGGSGTGELFFGEGSRLTVL.

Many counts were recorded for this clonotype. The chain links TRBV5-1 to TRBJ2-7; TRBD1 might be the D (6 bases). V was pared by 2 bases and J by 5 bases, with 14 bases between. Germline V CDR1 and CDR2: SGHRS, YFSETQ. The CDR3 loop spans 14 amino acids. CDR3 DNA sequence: TGCGCCAGCAGCTTTCTTGGGGGCGGCGACGAGCAGTACTTC. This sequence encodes CASSFLGGGDEQYF.

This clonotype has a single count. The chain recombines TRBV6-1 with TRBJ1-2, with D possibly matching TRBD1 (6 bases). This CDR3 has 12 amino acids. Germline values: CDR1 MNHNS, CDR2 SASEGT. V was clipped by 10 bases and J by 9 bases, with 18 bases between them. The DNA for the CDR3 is TGTGCCACACAACAGGGTTCGGAGCGCTACACCTTC. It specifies CATQQGSERYTF.

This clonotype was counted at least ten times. CDR3: CASSAKQGEGNQPQHF. CDR3 in DNA: TGTGCCAGCAGTGCAAAACAGGGGGAGGGCAATCAGCCCCAGCATTTT. This chain links TRBV12-3 or TRBV12-4 with TRBJ1-5; 8 bases map to TRBD1. V was pared by 5 bases and J by 2 bases, with 8 bases of the junction left unmatched. The CDR3 contains 16 residues.

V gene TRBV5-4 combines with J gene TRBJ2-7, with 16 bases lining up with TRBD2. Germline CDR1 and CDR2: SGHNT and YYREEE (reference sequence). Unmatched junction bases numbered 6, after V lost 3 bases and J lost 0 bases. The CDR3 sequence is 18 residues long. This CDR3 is CASSSQGLAGGYSYEQYF. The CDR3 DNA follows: TGTGCCAGCAGCTCACAGGGACTAGCGGGGGGGTACTCCTACGAGCAGTACTTC.

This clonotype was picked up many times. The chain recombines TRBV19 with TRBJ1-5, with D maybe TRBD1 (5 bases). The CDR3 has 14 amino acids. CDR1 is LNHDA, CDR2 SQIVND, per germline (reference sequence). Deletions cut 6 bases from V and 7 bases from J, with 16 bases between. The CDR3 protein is CASRFTLRDQPQHF. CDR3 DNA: TGTGCCAGTAGGTTTACTCTCAGGGACCAGCCCCAGCATTTT.